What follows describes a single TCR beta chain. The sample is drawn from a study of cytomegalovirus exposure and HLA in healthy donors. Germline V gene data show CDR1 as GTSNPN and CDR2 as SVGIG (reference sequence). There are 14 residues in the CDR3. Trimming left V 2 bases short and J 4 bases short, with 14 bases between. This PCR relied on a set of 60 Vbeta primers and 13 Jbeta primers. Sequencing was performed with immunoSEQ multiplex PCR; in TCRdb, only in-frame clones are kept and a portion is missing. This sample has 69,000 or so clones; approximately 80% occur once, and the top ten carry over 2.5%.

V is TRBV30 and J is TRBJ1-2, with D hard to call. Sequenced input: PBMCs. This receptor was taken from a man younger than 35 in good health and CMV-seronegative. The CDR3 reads CAWSRALTSYGYTF. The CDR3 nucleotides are TGTGCCTGGAGTAGAGCATTAACTAGCTATGGCTACACCTTC.